One sample yielded the 20 T cell receptor beta chains listed below, sequenced in a study of regulatory T cells in long-lasting Graves disease. Combining iRepertoire HTBI primers with Arm-PCR of CDR3 regions, the authors built TCR beta libraries. MiXCR, applied by TCRdb to the multiplex PCR reads, yields one record per CDR3 protein. In the table there are around 510,000 distinct CDR3 sequences, less than 25% of which are singletons. Noted time point: persistent/refractory GD, antithyroid drugs over 5 years with positive TRAb. Making the TCR library involved RNA that had been extracted from PBMCs. Sequenced here: peripheral blood mononuclear cells (PBMCs), sampled when the disease was refractory, from a patient treated with antithyroid drugs. The receptor set was obtained from a female donor with Graves disease.

This clonotype was counted at least ten times. V is TRBV2 and J is TRBJ1-2, with D possibly TRBD1 on 6 matching bases. V lost 7 bases and J 4 bases, leaving 13 bases between the germline ends. The CDR3 has 13 amino acids. From germline, CDR1 is SNHLY and CDR2 FYNNEI. For the CDR3, the DNA is TGTGCCAGCACCGGACAGCCCTCCTATGGCTACACCTTC. It translates to CASTGQPSYGYTF.

This clonotype has more than one count but fewer than ten. The chain is built from TRBV24-1 and TRBJ2-3, with 8 bases fitting TRBD2. Germline values: CDR1 KGHDR, CDR2 SFDVKD. The CDR3 runs to 16 residues. The trim removed 2 bases at V and 2 bases at J, leaving 5 bases unmatched. Written as DNA, the CDR3 is TGTGCCACCAGTGATTCAAGCGGGAGTCCCACAGATACGCAGTATTTT. This encodes CATSDSSGSPTDTQYF.

This clonotype was observed at least ten times. The chain couples TRBV7-2 to TRBJ1-2, with D unresolved. The V and J ends lost 2 bases and 8 bases respectively, with 9 bases between them. The germline V gene encodes CDR1 SGHTA and CDR2 FQGNSA. The CDR3 contains 12 residues. The CDR3 loop reads CASSLWLGGYTF. The CDR3 DNA is TGTGCCAGCAGCTTATGGCTAGGAGGCTACACCTTC.

This chain connects TRBV6-1 to TRBJ2-3; 9 bases fit TRBD2. J gave up 1 base and V 7 bases, and 3 bases lay outside the gene matches. This CDR3 contains 14 residues. From germline, CDR1 is MNHNS and CDR2 SASEGT. The CDR3 DNA reads TGTGCCAGCAAACGACTAGCGGGCACAGATACGCAGTATTTT. Protein product: CASKRLAGTDTQYF.

The chain couples TRBV7-9 to TRBJ1-1; D may be TRBD1 (5 bases). Looked up from germline, CDR1 is SEHNR and CDR2 is FQNEAQ (reference sequence). This CDR3 has 14 residues. Trimming removed 5 bases at V and 5 bases at J, with 15 bases between. The CDR3 protein is CASSHGRGGTEAFF. DNA of the CDR3: TGTGCCAGCAGCCACGGACGGGGGGGGACTGAAGCTTTCTTT.

This clonotype was observed at least ten times. This rearrangement joins TRBV20-1 to TRBJ2-2; 7 nucleotides agree with TRBD1. Germline V gene sequence: CDR1 DFQATT, CDR2 SNEGSKA (reference sequence). CDR3 length: 14 residues. V shed 6 bases and J 6 bases; nucleotides not matched to a gene: 10. CDR3 DNA sequence: TGCAGTGCCGCCGGGACAGCCCGCGCCGGGGAGCTGTTTTTT. Its translation: CSAAGTARAGELFF.

This clonotype came up a few times. The rearrangement uses TRBV28 and TRBJ2-1; TRBD1 agrees at 7 bases. This CDR3 region has 16 residues. V lost 6 bases, J lost 3 bases, and 11 bases stayed unmatched. The V gene's germline CDR1 is MDHEN and CDR2 SYDVKM. The chain's CDR3 is CASSPYRTGFYNEQFF. CDR3 coding DNA: TGTGCCAGCAGCCCGTACAGGACAGGATTCTACAATGAGCAGTTCTTC. The entire variable domain, with the rest obtained from reference TRBV28 and TRBJ2-1, is as follows: DVKVTQSSRYLVKRTGEKVFLECVQDMDHENMFWYRQDPGLGLRLIYFSYDVKMKEKGDIPEGYSVSREKKERFSLILESASTNQTSMYLCASSPYRTGFYNEQFFGPGTRLTVL.

The chain couples TRBV19 to TRBJ1-5; D may be TRBD1 (5 bases). Germline V CDR1 and CDR2: LNHDA, SQIVND (reference sequence). This CDR3 has 15 residues. V was trimmed by 7 bases and J by 9 bases, leaving 22 bases between them. The CDR3 DNA follows: TGTGCCAGTACCAGGATCATGGGGGTCCCGGGGCCCCAGCATTTT. This codes for CASTRIMGVPGPQHF.

In its sample, this clonotype was seen many times. This chain connects TRBV7-2 to TRBJ2-5, with unresolved D. Germline CDR1 SGHTA, CDR2 FQGNSA. The CDR3 runs 13 residues. Trimming took 0 bases from V and 4 from J, leaving 6 bases between them. The CDR3 loop is CASSLATAETQYF. Here the CDR3 DNA reads TGTGCCAGCAGCTTAGCCACAGCAGAGACCCAGTACTTC.

This clonotype appeared many times. V is TRBV11-2 and J is TRBJ2-7; D ambiguous. The CDR3 runs 14 residues. CDR1 SGHAT and CDR2 FQNNGV come from the germline V gene. The ends were cut back, 3 bases at V and 4 bases at J, with 13 bases in the middle. The CDR3 DNA is TGTGCCAGCAGCTTTAATACAGCTCAATACGAGCAGTACTTC. It codes for CASSFNTAQYEQYF.

This clonotype turned up a few times. The chain carries TRBV4-2 and TRBJ1-1, with D uncertain. The ends were cut back, 3 bases at V and 8 bases at J, with 10 bases in the middle. CDR1 is LGHNA and CDR2 is YNFKEQ in the germline V gene. The CDR3 consists of 12 residues. The CDR3 coding sequence is TGTGCCAGCAGCCACAAAACGGGGGAAGCTTTCTTT. This sequence encodes CASSHKTGEAFF.

In this sample, this clonotype turned up a few times. V usage is TRBV15 and J usage is TRBJ2-2; D possibly corresponds to TRBD2 (5 bases). Germline V lookup: CDR1 LNHNV, CDR2 YYDKDF (reference sequence). Deletions cut 2 bases from V and 8 bases from J, with 15 bases between. The CDR3 extends over 15 amino acids. DNA of the CDR3: TGTGCCACCAGCAGACGCTCCGGGGATCTAGGGGAGCTGTTTTTT. This codes for CATSRRSGDLGELFF.

This rearrangement joins TRBV7-8 to TRBJ2-7; 12 bases align to TRBD2. The germline V gene encodes CDR1 SGHVS and CDR2 FQNEAQ. CDR3 size: 16 residues. With 4 bases clipped from V and 4 bases from J, the junction kept 8 bases outside the gene matches. This chain's CDR3 is CASSSPRLAGAYEQYF. The CDR3 DNA sequence: TGTGCCAGCAGCTCCCCCCGACTAGCGGGAGCTTACGAGCAGTACTTC.

The rearrangement joins TRBV7-3 to TRBJ2-1; 12 nucleotides agree with TRBD2. The CDR3 sequence is 17 residues long. J lost 5 bases, V lost 8 bases, and 13 bases had no gene match. From germline, CDR1 is SGHTA and CDR2 FQGTGA. CDR3 amino acids: CASSRTSGNPTHNEQFF. In nucleotides, the CDR3 is TGTGCCAGCTCCCGGACTAGCGGGAACCCCACCCACAATGAGCAGTTCTTC.

J is TRBJ2-5 and V is TRBV7-9, with a weak D call TRBD1 (5 bases). Germline V gene sequence: CDR1 SEHNR, CDR2 FQNEAQ (reference sequence). V lost 6 bases and J lost 5, with 16 bases in between. The CDR3 length is 14 residues. CDR3 region: CASRTVLPGETQYF. CDR3 DNA sequence: TGTGCCAGCAGGACAGTTTTACCAGGGGAGACCCAGTACTTC.

This clonotype showed up many times. The rearrangement joins TRBV3-1 to TRBJ1-1; no definite D call. Trimming took 4 bases from V and 1 from J, leaving 10 bases between them. This CDR3 is 14 amino acids long. Germline V gives CDR1 LGHDT, CDR2 YNNKEL (reference sequence). The CDR3 nucleotides read TGTGCCAGCAGCCCAGCCCGAGGGAACACTGAAGCTTTCTTT. Amino acid sequence: CASSPARGNTEAFF.

Many counts were recorded for this clonotype. The junction departs from germline at one end; a sequencing error may be responsible. The chain carries TRBV16 and TRBJ1-2, with D hard to call. The CDR3 runs 15 residues. Germline V lookup: CDR1 KGHSY, CDR2 FQNENV. The CDR3 DNA follows: TGCGCCAGCAGCCTTCTGACTAACGGACCTTATGGCTACACCTTC. Translation: CASSLLTNGPYGYTF.

This clonotype was counted a few times. The V gene is TRBV9, the J gene TRBJ2-3, with 7 bases lining up with TRBD2. CDR1 is SGDLS and CDR2 is YYNGEE in the germline V gene. The V segment lost 0 bases and the J segment 2 bases; nucleotides outside the gene matches: 6. The CDR3 runs to 16 residues. CDR3 region: CASSVDGGSPTDTQYF. The CDR3 nucleotides are TGTGCCAGCAGCGTAGACGGCGGGAGTCCCACAGATACGCAGTATTTT.

The table lists this clonotype with a few counts. This chain joins TRBV30 and TRBJ2-5; TRBD1 is a possible D gene (6 bases). Germline V gene data show CDR1 as GTSNPN and CDR2 as SVGIG (reference sequence). CDR3 size: 15 residues. V lost 3 bases to trimming and J lost 0 bases, with 14 bases between them. CDR3 DNA sequence: TGTGCCTGGAGAATCGGACAGCTCTACCAAGAGACCCAGTACTTC. Translated, it gives CAWRIGQLYQETQYF.

Comments on this clonotype: The junction departs from the called germline gene at one end, perhaps through a read error. The chain uses TRBV11-2 and TRBJ2-2, with 8 bases that match TRBD1. CDR3 length equals 16 residues. CDR1 is SGHAT, CDR2 FQNNGV, per germline. The CDR3 DNA follows: TGTGCCGGCAGCACCCACAGGGGGACGAAGGCCGGGGAGCTGTTTTTT. Amino acid sequence: CAGSTHRGTKAGELFF.